The 32 T cell receptor beta chains given below trace back to one sample, sequenced in a study. TCRdb used MiXCR to reprocess the 5' RACE reads, holding one entry per CDR3 protein. This table has 25,000 to 40,000 distinct CDR3 sequences, approximately 25% appearing once. Input material: memory CD4+ T cells sorted from blood. The subset: memory CD4+ T cells, CD4+CD45RO+CD25-. Receptors were obtained from a female donor with breast cancer.

This clonotype occurred a few times. This chain connects TRBV12-3 or TRBV12-4 to TRBJ2-1; D is unresolved. Trimming took off 3 bases at V and 8 bases at J, with 8 bases between the two ends. The CDR3 totals 12 residues. The chain's CDR3 is CASSFKVYEQFF. CDR3 in DNA: TGTGCCAGCAGTTTCAAAGTCTATGAGCAGTTCTTC.

This clonotype was detected only a few times. V is TRBV4-1 and J is TRBJ1-3; TRBD1 is a possible D gene (6 bases). The CDR3 has 15 amino acids. Germline V gene lookup returns CDR1 MGHRA and CDR2 YSYEKL. V shed 4 bases and J shed 2 bases, with 12 bases lying between them. CDR3 DNA sequence: TGCGCCAGCAGCCGGTCAGGGGTGGCTGGAAACACCATATATTTT. Its protein product is CASSRSGVAGNTIYF.

This clonotype was picked up many times. V gene TRBV4-1 combines with J gene TRBJ2-3, with no clear D. In germline, CDR1 is MGHRA, CDR2 YSYEKL. The V end lost 5 bases, the J end lost 2 bases, and 14 bases lay between the germline ends. This CDR3 has 15 amino acids. The CDR3 sequence is CASSGRTSLTDTQYF. DNA of the CDR3: TGCGCCAGCAGCGGACGGACGAGTCTCACAGATACGCAGTATTTT.

The rearrangement uses TRBV9 and TRBJ2-3; D unclear. CDR3 length equals 14 residues. Germline CDR1 is SGDLS and CDR2 is YYNGEE. V lost 1 base and J lost 2, with 8 bases in between. The CDR3 sequence: CASSVYYNTDTQYF. Here the CDR3 DNA reads TGTGCCAGCAGCGTATACTACAACACAGATACGCAGTATTTT.

This clonotype was seen a few times. DNA for the CDR3: TGCGCCAGCAGCTTTTCATCGGGGCCCGTAGAGCAGTTCTTC. It yields the protein CASSFSSGPVEQFF. The chain recombines TRBV5-1 with TRBJ2-1; D assignment may be TRBD1 or TRBD2 (5 bases each). Trimming removed 2 bases from V and 10 bases from J, with 16 bases in between. The CDR3 spans 14 residues. Germline V gene sequence: CDR1 SGHRS, CDR2 YFSETQ. Combining the CDR3 with reference TRBV5-1 and TRBJ2-1 gives the whole variable domain KAGVTQTPRYLIKTRGQQVTLSCSPISGHRSVSWYQQTPGQGLQFLFEYFSETQRNKGNFPGRFSGRQFSNSRSEMNVSTLELGDSALYLCASSFSSGPVEQFFGPGTRLTVL.

This clonotype was picked up a small number of times. The chain recombines TRBV6-2 or TRBV6-3 with TRBJ1-5; no clear D. The CDR3 runs to 16 residues. The germline V gene has CDR1 MNHEY and CDR2 SVGEGT. V lost 1 base, J lost 4 bases, and 14 bases lay in between. CDR3 in DNA: TGTGCCAGCAGTTACTTTGGAACGCGATGGAATCAGCCCCAGCATTTT. Translated, it gives CASSYFGTRWNQPQHF.

At least ten counts were recorded for this clonotype. The chain carries TRBV7-6 and TRBJ2-7; D ambiguous. The CDR3 extends over 13 amino acids. The V gene lost 3 bases and the J gene lost 2 bases, with 8 bases spanning the gap. Germline V gene lookup returns CDR1 SGHVS and CDR2 FNYEAQ. The CDR3 DNA is TGTGCCAGCAGCTTGACTGGAGCCTACGAGCAGTACTTC. It yields the protein CASSLTGAYEQYF.

This sequence joins TRBV28 and TRBJ2-7, with D unresolved. The germline V gene encodes CDR1 MDHEN and CDR2 SYDVKM. This CDR3 region has 11 residues. V lost 5 bases, J lost 5 bases, and 7 bases lay in between. The CDR3 loop is CASSLLHEQYF. DNA of the CDR3: TGTGCCAGCAGTCTCCTCCACGAGCAGTACTTC.

This chain links TRBV7-7 with TRBJ2-5; 7 bases fit TRBD1. The germline V gene has CDR1 SSHAT and CDR2 FNYEAQ (reference sequence). CDR3 length: 15 residues. J lost 3 bases, V lost 3 bases, and 7 bases had no gene match. The DNA for the CDR3 is TGTGCCAGCAGCTTCCGACAGGGCTGGGAAGAGACCCAGTACTTC. Amino acid sequence: CASSFRQGWEETQYF.

CDR3 sequence reads: CASSPLGTFNTEAFF. The DNA of the CDR3 is TGTGCCAGCTCACCCCTGGGGACATTCAACACTGAAGCTTTCTTT. The chain employs TRBV18 and TRBJ1-1, with a weak D call TRBD1 (6 bases). V dropped 3 bases and J dropped 2 bases, with 13 bases sitting between them. The CDR3 consists of 15 residues. Germline assignment: CDR1 KGHSH and CDR2 LQKENI.

The chain has TRBV6-5 and TRBJ1-4; D may be TRBD1 (6 bases). The V end lost 6 bases, the J end lost 7 bases, and 18 bases lay between the germline ends. The CDR3 spans 15 residues. Germline values: CDR1 MNHEY, CDR2 SVGAGI. The CDR3 protein is CASSTGWGAGEKLFF. The CDR3 DNA reads as TGTGCCAGCAGCACTGGTTGGGGGGCAGGTGAAAAACTGTTTTTT.

Only a few counts were recorded for this clonotype. V gene TRBV6-5 combines with J gene TRBJ2-2; no clear D gene. Germline-derived CDR1 and CDR2 are MNHEY and SVGAGI. CDR3 size: 15 residues. Trimming left V 8 bases short and J 6 bases short, with 19 bases between. The CDR3 DNA reads TGTGCCAGCGGGATCGGACCGGCGCTAGCCGGGGAGCTGTTTTTT. Translated: CASGIGPALAGELFF.

This clonotype came up a few times. The chain combines TRBV4-1 with TRBJ2-1; 11 bases match TRBD2. The germline CDR1 and CDR2 sequences are MGHRA and YSYEKL. The CDR3 is made up of 16 amino acids. V shed 3 bases and J 4 bases; nucleotides not matched to a gene: 5. CDR3 coding DNA: TGCGCCAGCAGCCAGGGGACTAGCGGAGATTACAATGAGCAGTTCTTC. It specifies CASSQGTSGDYNEQFF.

The sample holds many counts of this clonotype. The V and J genes are TRBV20-1 and TRBJ1-6, with 8 bases fitting TRBD1. Trimming removed 4 bases from V and 7 bases from J; junction bases left unmatched: 3. This CDR3 has 13 amino acids. In germline, CDR1 is DFQATT, CDR2 SNEGSKA (reference sequence). The chain's CDR3 is CSAKGQDNSPLHF. The CDR3 nucleotides read TGCAGTGCTAAGGGACAGGACAATTCACCCCTCCACTTT.

The chain combines TRBV12-3 or TRBV12-4 with TRBJ2-5, with 7 positions matching TRBD2. The CDR3 covers 15 residues. V shed 8 bases and J 3 bases; nucleotides not matched to a gene: 12. The CDR3 DNA reads as TGTGCCAGCTGCGTCCGAGGGAGGGAGGAAGAGACCCAGTACTTC. Translated, it gives CASCVRGREEETQYF.

The chain couples TRBV12-3 or TRBV12-4 to TRBJ2-7; TRBD1 might be the D (5 bases). Trimming took off 3 bases at V and 3 bases at J, with 6 bases between the two ends. The CDR3 is made up of 12 amino acids. The CDR3 loop reads CASSFRGYEQYF. The CDR3 DNA follows: TGTGCCAGCAGTTTTAGGGGCTACGAGCAGTACTTC.

This clonotype was counted ten times or more. The V call is TRBV6-5, the J call TRBJ2-2, with D unclear. Trimming removed 0 bases at V and 7 bases at J, with 9 bases between. The CDR3 covers 14 residues. Germline V lookup: CDR1 MNHEY, CDR2 SVGAGI. CDR3 bases: TGTGCCAGCAGTTACTCGATGGAAGGCGGGGAGCTGTTTTTT. Its protein product is CASSYSMEGGELFF.

The rearrangement links TRBV29-1 to TRBJ1-1, with D unclear. Germline assignment: CDR1 SQVTM and CDR2 ANQGSEA. Trimming took 4 bases from V and 0 from J, leaving 9 bases between them. The CDR3 extends over 13 amino acids. CDR3 sequence reads: CSVVYVVNTEAFF. DNA for the CDR3: TGCAGCGTTGTGTACGTTGTGAACACTGAAGCTTTCTTT.

In the case of this clonotype: Just one base apart from a much larger clone, this may be a read error. This CDR3 fails to terminate in the conserved phenylalanine or tryptophan, so it likely reflects a read error. The V call is TRBV7-2, the J call TRBJ1-2, with D perhaps TRBD1 (6 bases). Germline V CDR1 and CDR2: SGHTA, FQGNSA. CDR3 length equals 13 residues. Trimming cost V 2 bases and J 4 bases, with 8 bases left between them. CDR3 region: CASSLRDTYGYTL. For the CDR3, the DNA is TGTGCCAGCAGCTTACGGGACACCTATGGCTACACCCTC.

Ten or more counts support this clonotype. The V gene is TRBV9, the J gene TRBJ2-1; maybe TRBD1 (6 bases). Germline assignment: CDR1 SGDLS and CDR2 YYNGEE. This CDR3 has 16 residues. Trimming removed 3 bases from V and 4 bases from J, with 17 bases in between. The CDR3, as DNA: TGTGCCAGCAGCGACCCAGGGGTCCTTCCTTACAATGAGCAGTTCTTC. Protein product: CASSDPGVLPYNEQFF.

This clonotype was counted between two and nine times. The V gene is TRBV29-1, the J gene TRBJ2-7; unclear D gene. This CDR3 has 11 residues. Germline lookup yields CDR1 SQVTM and CDR2 ANQGSEA. V was shortened by 4 bases and J by 3 bases, with 7 bases between the two germline ends. CDR3 in amino acids: CSVGTDYEQYF. Here the CDR3 DNA reads TGCAGCGTTGGTACAGACTACGAGCAGTACTTC.

Remarks on this clonotype: A read error is possible here, since a much larger clone lies one base away. This chain joins TRBV24-1 and TRBJ2-6; no clear D gene. The germline gives CDR1 KGHDR, CDR2 SFDVKD. CDR3 length: 15 residues. Deletions cut 6 bases from V and 6 bases from J, with 14 bases between. The CDR3 here is CATSSVGFEANVLTF. CDR3 DNA sequence: TGTGCCACCAGTAGTGTAGGTTTTGAGGCCAACGTCCTGACTTTC.

The chain joins TRBV7-9 to TRBJ2-7; no definite D call. The CDR3 consists of 15 residues. V dropped 4 bases and J dropped 3 bases, with 16 bases sitting between them. Germline lookup yields CDR1 SEHNR and CDR2 FQNEAQ (reference sequence). DNA of the CDR3: TGTGCCAGCAGCTCCCTAGACCGCATAAACTACGAGCAGTACTTC. It translates to CASSSLDRINYEQYF. Full variable domain (outside the CDR3, taken from reference TRBV7-9 and TRBJ2-7): DTGVSQNPRHKITKRGQNVTFRCDPISEHNRLYWYRQTLGQGPEFLTYFQNEAQLEKSRLLSDRFSAERPKGSFSTLEIQRTEQGDSAMYLCASSSLDRINYEQYFGPGTRLTVT.

In its sample, this clonotype was seen many times. The chain is built from TRBV6-2 or TRBV6-3 and TRBJ2-3; no firm D call. V was cut by 6 bases and J by 4 bases, with 8 bases left in between. From germline, CDR1 is MNHEY and CDR2 SVGEGT. The CDR3 totals 12 residues. CDR3 amino acids: CASSPLPDTQYF. CDR3 coding DNA: TGTGCCAGCAGCCCACTCCCAGATACGCAGTATTTT.

As to this clonotype: This CDR3 is missing its conserved last phenylalanine or tryptophan, likely due to a read error. J is TRBJ2-5 and V is TRBV5-1, with 10 bases aligning to TRBD2. The CDR3 has 15 amino acids. The germline gives CDR1 SGHRS, CDR2 YFSETQ. The V segment lost 4 bases and the J segment 2 bases; nucleotides outside the gene matches: 5. CDR3 sequence (DNA): TGCGCCAGCAGCCCACTAGCGGGGCAGCAAGAGACCCAGTACTCC. It translates to CASSPLAGQQETQYS.

This clonotype was seen only a few times. V and J are TRBV20-1 and TRBJ1-5; D is undetermined. V was clipped by 3 bases and J by 6 bases, with 21 bases between them. CDR3 length: 16 amino acids. The germline V gene encodes CDR1 DFQATT and CDR2 SNEGSKA (reference sequence). The CDR3 region is CSARSDTHSGVQPQHF. The DNA of the CDR3 is TGCAGTGCTAGGAGCGACACTCATAGTGGGGTTCAGCCCCAGCATTTT.

To note about this clonotype: A read error may be the cause here, since a much bigger clone is one base away. The chain joins TRBV20-1 to TRBJ1-5; 10 nucleotides line up with TRBD1. Germline V CDR1 and CDR2: DFQATT, SNEGSKA (reference sequence). The CDR3 has 17 amino acids. The CDR3 coding sequence is TGCAGTGCTATCTCAAGGACAGGGGGTTGGACCAATCAGCCCCACCATTTT. It yields the protein CSAISRTGGWTNQPHHF.

In regard to this clonotype: A much larger clone lies a single base off, so this may be a read error. The J gene is TRBJ2-5, the V gene TRBV10-3, with D possibly being TRBD2 (6 bases). The V and J ends lost 0 bases and 6 bases respectively, with 17 bases between them. This CDR3 has 16 residues. CDR1 and CDR2 from the germline V gene are ENHRY and SYGVKD. In nucleotides, the CDR3 is TGTGCCATCAGTGAGTCGACGTCGGGAGTGGAAAAGACCCAGTACTTC. Protein product: CAISESTSGVEKTQYF.

This clonotype was seen more than once but under ten times. This chain joins TRBV11-2 and TRBJ2-1, with D perhaps matching TRBD1 (5 bases). V lost 4 bases to trimming and J lost 4 bases, with 14 bases between them. This CDR3 is built from 15 residues. The germline gives CDR1 SGHAT, CDR2 FQNNGV. The CDR3: CASSSSQGGYNEQFF. The CDR3 DNA reads TGTGCCAGCAGCTCGTCGCAGGGTGGGTACAATGAGCAGTTCTTC.

The chain joins TRBV25-1 to TRBJ2-1; 9 bases are a match to TRBD1. CDR1 MGHDK and CDR2 SYGVNS come from the germline V gene. Trimming removed 1 base from V and 6 bases from J; junction bases left unmatched: 7. CDR3 size: 16 residues. The CDR3 here is CASSELEGTGINEQFF. Written as DNA, the CDR3 is TGTGCCAGCAGTGAATTAGAGGGGACAGGGATCAATGAGCAGTTCTTC.

The V and J genes are TRBV4-3 and TRBJ2-3; D gene unclear. V was clipped by 4 bases and J by 6 bases, with 11 bases between them. The CDR3 is 13 residues long. Looked up from germline, CDR1 is LGHNA and CDR2 is YSLEER. This CDR3 is CASSPTAADTQYF. DNA of the CDR3: TGCGCCAGCAGCCCGACCGCGGCGGATACGCAGTATTTT.

This clonotype was seen repeatedly, ten times or more. V gene TRBV5-4 combines with J gene TRBJ1-1; the D is unclear. Germline CDR1 SGHNT, CDR2 YYREEE (reference sequence). CDR3 length equals 11 residues. The V end was cut by 0 bases, the J end by 7 bases, with 4 bases between. In nucleotides, the CDR3 is TGTGCCAGCAGCTTGGGGAGTGAAGCTTTCTTT. It encodes CASSLGSEAFF. The full variable domain, completed using reference TRBV5-4 and TRBJ1-1, is ETGVTQSPTHLIKTRGQQVTLRCSSQSGHNTVSWYQQALGQGPQFIFQYYREEENGRGNFPPRFSGLQFPNYSSELNVNALELDDSALYLCASSLGSEAFFGQGTRLTVV.